The subject of this entry is one T cell receptor (beta chain). Per the study methods: It was from reference gene primer amplification that nucleated cell counts were estimated. Profiled with immunoSEQ multiplex PCR; TCRdb holds only in-frame clones, not every one. That table furnishes V, J and clone size, whereas the DNA furnished D and trimming. The profile shows about 210,000 clones, about four fifths of them singletons. CDR3 length equals 14 residues. Trimming pared 4 bases from V and 8 bases from J, leaving 15 bases between. The germline gives CDR1 SGHRS, CDR2 YFSETQ. This sample is part of a study of blood T cell repertoires in COVID-19. Study in general: Samples of COVID-19 (acute and convalescent) were obtained from the United States, Italy and Spain. T cells, B-cell-depleted T cells, or PBMCs supplied cDNA or gDNA.

This receptor was obtained from a woman between 40 and 50 years old with active or convalescent COVID-19. The chain combines TRBV5-1 with TRBJ1-4, with TRBD1 as a possible D gene (6 bases). Sequencing was carried out using peripheral blood. CDR3 residues: CASSAGRGEEKLFF. CDR3 coding DNA: TGCGCCAGCAGCGCCGGCAGGGGAGAAGAAAAACTGTTTTTT. Filled out from reference TRBV5-1 and TRBJ1-4, the complete variable domain reads KAGVTQTPRYLIKTRGQQVTLSCSPISGHRSVSWYQQTPGQGLQFLFEYFSETQRNKGNFPGRFSGRQFSNSRSEMNVSTLELGDSALYLCASSAGRGEEKLFFGSGTQLSVL.